One and the same sample provided the 19 T cell receptor beta chains below, sequenced in a study of T-cell reconstitution after alpha-beta-depleted transplantation in children. Unique molecular identifiers were built into the TCRbeta library. TCRdb redid the calling of the PCR reads with MiXCR, one entry per CDR3 protein. The sample has under 50,000 distinct CDR3 sequences, about 9.3% seen once. The source was PBMCs, mostly from graft donor cells, collected 60 days after TCRalphabeta/CD19-depleted stem cell transplant. The receptors originated from a male patient between 2 and 15 years old who had a stem cell transplant for chronic granulomatous disease, so the T cells may come from the graft donor.

This clonotype has ten or more counts. The rearrangement uses TRBV28 and TRBJ2-5, with 7 nucleotides matching TRBD1. The CDR3 loop spans 15 amino acids. CDR1 MDHEN and CDR2 SYDVKM come from the germline V gene. After removal of 4 bases from V and 5 bases from J, the junction contained 10 bases not matched to a gene. The CDR3 sequence is CASSSRTGPGETQYF. The CDR3, as DNA: TGTGCCAGCAGTTCCCGGACAGGCCCAGGGGAGACCCAGTACTTC.

This clonotype was seen many times. The V and J genes are TRBV6-4 and TRBJ2-1; 11 positions match TRBD2. Losses at the gene ends were 2 bases for V and 6 bases for J; bases not matched to a gene: 0. The CDR3 has 14 amino acids. Germline values: CDR1 MRHNA, CDR2 SNTAGT. DNA for the CDR3: TGTGCCAGCAGTGACGGGACTAGCGGCAATGAGCAGTTCTTC. Protein sequence: CASSDGTSGNEQFF.

V usage is TRBV5-1 and J usage is TRBJ2-5; D might be TRBD1 (6 bases). The CDR3 covers 15 residues. Between the trimmed V and J ends, which lost 3 bases and 5 bases, there was a span of 17 bases. Germline V gene data show CDR1 as SGHRS and CDR2 as YFSETQ. The CDR3 here is CASSSQQLTGETQYF. CDR3 coding DNA: TGCGCCAGCAGCTCCCAACAGTTAACAGGGGAGACCCAGTACTTC.

Ten or more counts support this clonotype. V gene TRBV7-2 combines with J gene TRBJ2-6; D remains ambiguous. Germline V gene sequence: CDR1 SGHTA, CDR2 FQGNSA. There are 16 residues in the CDR3. The germline V and J ends were trimmed by 1 base and 1 base, with 8 bases remaining between them. The CDR3 spells CASSLGSRSGANVLTF. The CDR3 region has the DNA TGTGCCAGCAGCTTAGGTTCTAGATCTGGGGCCAACGTCCTGACTTTC.

This clonotype was observed many times. This chain links TRBV7-8 with TRBJ2-2; TRBD2 matches 11 bases. Looked up from germline, CDR1 is SGHVS and CDR2 is FQNEAQ. The CDR3 is 16 residues long. V was clipped by 3 bases and J by 6 bases; unmatched bases: 6. The chain's CDR3 is CASSFWGLAVSGELFF. The CDR3 DNA reads as TGTGCCAGCAGCTTTTGGGGACTAGCGGTTTCCGGGGAGCTGTTTTTT.

This clonotype was recorded at least ten times. The chain combines TRBV20-1 with TRBJ2-4, with D tentatively TRBD1 (5 bases). CDR3 length: 15 residues. Germline loops: CDR1 DFQATT, CDR2 SNEGSKA (reference sequence). The V and J ends lost 3 bases and 2 bases respectively, with 14 bases between them. CDR3 protein: CSASGQGISKNIQYF. Here the CDR3 DNA reads TGCAGTGCTAGTGGGCAGGGAATCTCCAAAAACATTCAGTACTTC.

This clonotype was found a few times. The V call is TRBV10-2, the J call TRBJ2-6; D is possibly TRBD1 (6 bases). CDR3 length equals 16 residues. Germline-derived CDR1 and CDR2 are WSHSY and SAAADI. V was clipped by 4 bases and J by 3 bases, with 13 bases between them. CDR3 nucleotide sequence: TGCGCCAGCAGTGGCCCAGGGGTGTATGGGGCCAACGTCCTGACTTTC. Its protein product is CASSGPGVYGANVLTF.

Ten or more counts support this clonotype. V gene TRBV20-1 combines with J gene TRBJ2-6, with D unclear. Germline CDR1 reads DFQATT; CDR2 reads SNEGSKA (reference sequence). This CDR3 is built from 12 residues. V was clipped by 6 bases and J by 3 bases, with 6 bases between them. The CDR3 here is CSAVDGANVLTF. DNA for the CDR3: TGCAGTGCCGTAGATGGGGCCAACGTCCTGACTTTC.

This clonotype was found many times. The chain employs TRBV25-1 and TRBJ2-3; no clear D gene. Germline V gene lookup returns CDR1 MGHDK and CDR2 SYGVNS. CDR3 length equals 14 residues. Between the trimmed V and J ends, which lost 1 base and 1 base, there was a span of 6 bases. The CDR3 DNA reads as TGTGCCAGCAGTGAATCGGCGGGCACAGATACGCAGTATTTT. This gives the protein CASSESAGTDTQYF.

In its sample, this clonotype was seen many times. The chain's CDR3 is CASSLALGTAETQYF. CDR3 nucleotides: TGCGCCAGCAGCTTGGCCCTCGGTACTGCGGAGACCCAGTACTTC. J is TRBJ2-5 and V is TRBV5-1; D not resolved. Trimming removed 0 bases from V and 5 bases from J, with 14 bases in between. CDR1 and CDR2 from the germline V gene are SGHRS and YFSETQ. CDR3 size: 15 residues.

This clonotype appeared many times. CDR3 amino acids: CASSFSSGRTSTDTQYF. CDR3 coding DNA: TGCGCCAGCAGCTTCTCTAGCGGGAGGACTAGCACAGATACGCAGTATTTT. The chain carries TRBV5-1 and TRBJ2-3, with 11 bases fitting TRBD2. The CDR3 is 17 amino acids. Losses at the gene ends were 2 bases for V and 0 bases for J; bases not matched to a gene: 5. CDR1 and CDR2 from the germline V gene are SGHRS and YFSETQ.

The chain links TRBV7-2 to TRBJ2-7; 9 positions match TRBD2. The CDR3 totals 15 residues. Germline V gene lookup returns CDR1 SGHTA and CDR2 FQGNSA. V dropped 1 base and J dropped 2; count of bases not matched to a gene: 3. DNA of the CDR3: TGTGCCAGCAGCTTAGAACTAGCGGGTCCCTACGAGCAGTACTTC. It specifies CASSLELAGPYEQYF.

This clonotype was counted at least ten times. J is TRBJ2-1 and V is TRBV9; 7 nucleotides match TRBD1. The V segment lost 0 bases and the J segment 2 bases; nucleotides outside the gene matches: 5. Germline CDR1 is SGDLS and CDR2 is YYNGEE. The CDR3 has 16 amino acids. CDR3 amino acids: CASSVGGQPAYNEQFF. CDR3 in DNA: TGTGCCAGCAGCGTAGGGGGACAGCCAGCCTACAATGAGCAGTTCTTC.

This clonotype was picked up a small number of times. The chain carries TRBV9 and TRBJ1-2; possibly TRBD1 for D (5 bases). From germline, CDR1 is SGDLS and CDR2 YYNGEE. The CDR3 contains 14 residues. V was trimmed by 5 bases and J by 0 bases, leaving 11 bases between them. The CDR3 protein is CASSIGGANYGYTF. The CDR3 DNA reads TGTGCCAGCAGTATCGGGGGAGCTAACTATGGCTACACCTTC. The variable domain in full, with the rest retrieved from reference TRBV9 and TRBJ1-2, is DSGVTQTPKHLITATGQRVTLRCSPRSGDLSVYWYQQSLDQGLQFLIQYYNGEERAKGNILERFSAQQFPDLHSELNLSSLELGDSALYFCASSIGGANYGYTFGSGTRLTVV.

This clonotype showed up many times. This sequence joins TRBV4-2 and TRBJ1-5, with D perhaps TRBD1 (5 bases). The ends were cut back, 2 bases at V and 11 bases at J, with 19 bases in the middle. The germline CDR1 and CDR2 sequences are LGHNA and YNFKEQ. The CDR3 consists of 15 residues. For the CDR3, the DNA is TGTGCCAGCAGCCAAACCTCCGGGACGCACATTTCCCAGCATTTT. Residues: CASSQTSGTHISQHF.

This clonotype was recorded a few times. The rearrangement uses TRBV6-4 and TRBJ2-2; D is undetermined. V was pared by 4 bases and J by 4 bases, with 10 bases between. Per the germline V gene, CDR1 is MRHNA and CDR2 is SNTAGT. CDR3 length: 14 amino acids. The CDR3 DNA reads TGTGCCAGCAGTGTGACATGGGGCACCGGGGAGCTGTTTTTT. Protein: CASSVTWGTGELFF.

Only a few counts were recorded for this clonotype. The J gene is TRBJ1-3, the V gene TRBV12-3 or TRBV12-4; D may be TRBD1 (5 bases). Trimming shortened V by 3 bases and J by 0 bases, and 9 bases separated the two germline ends. The CDR3 totals 15 residues. CDR3 in amino acids: CASSFLGTSGNTIYF. CDR3 nucleotide sequence: TGTGCCAGCAGTTTTTTAGGGACCTCTGGAAACACCATATATTTT.

This clonotype showed up many times. This chain connects TRBV14 to TRBJ2-1, with 11 nucleotides matching TRBD1. The CDR3 has 15 amino acids. CDR1 SGHDN and CDR2 FVKESK come from the germline V gene. With V trimmed by 4 bases and J by 2 bases, 1 base remained unmatched. CDR3 sequence: CASSRDRGTYNEQFF. The CDR3 DNA is TGTGCCAGCAGCCGGGACAGGGGGACCTACAATGAGCAGTTCTTC.

This clonotype appeared many times. The chain employs TRBV20-1 and TRBJ2-1; TRBD2 might be the D (5 bases). The CDR3 runs to 12 residues. Per germline, CDR1 DFQATT and CDR2 SNEGSKA (reference sequence). Trimming stripped 1 base from V and 7 bases from J, with 8 bases between. The CDR3 bases are TGCAGTGCTAGAGCCCCGGGGAATGAGCAGTTCTTC. This codes for CSARAPGNEQFF.